This T cell receptor (beta chain) appears in the sequencing data of a study of T cell repertoires in cytomegalovirus infection. Study overall: Public TCR beta signatures marked donors with CMV infection and the matching HLA.

This clonotype has more than one count but fewer than ten. Its specificity is not known. TCRdb re-analysed the reads in MiXCR, keeping a single row per CDR3 protein. Here the sample spans approximately 300,000 distinct CDR3 sequences, more than 20% being singletons. The CDR3 sequence is 13 residues long. Between the trimmed V and J ends, which lost 7 bases and 0 bases, there was a span of 9 bases. From germline, CDR1 is MNHNS and CDR2 SASEGT. The clonotype comes from a human donor in good health (CMV status not recorded). Some clones in this sample may be carry-over from other donors' samples. The source was cultured PBMCs, collected from culture after CMV antigen stimulation. This chain uses TRBV6-1 with TRBJ1-1, with unresolved D. The CDR3 bases are TGTGCCAGCACGTTTACAGTGAACACTGAAGCTTTCTTT. It translates to CASTFTVNTEAFF.